This T cell receptor (beta chain) was found in a study of OX40 agonist ivuxolimab in advanced cancers. The CDR3 length is 14 residues. Germline CDR1 and CDR2: MNHEY and SVGAGI. Trimming removed 4 bases from V and 0 bases from J, with 7 bases in between. Profiled with immunoSEQ multiplex PCR; TCRdb holds only in-frame clones, not every one. This table holds 100,000 or so clones, about 85% found once. Study outcomes and limitations: Among patients with partial responses at 0.1-3.0 mg/kg, clonal expansion was among the lowest. There was clonal expansion of CD4+ and CD8+ blood T cells by week 6 at 0.1 to 3.0 mg/kg.

This clone has a single count. What it binds is unknown. This TCR was recovered from an adult with an advanced solid tumor such as melanoma, head and neck, liver or kidney cancer. The sequences come from CD4+ or CD8+ T cells sorted from blood, collected in a trial of the OX40 agonist ivuxolimab. The chain combines TRBV6-5 with TRBJ1-5; D remains ambiguous. The CDR3 loop is CASSSRYSNQPQHF. The CDR3 DNA reads as TGTGCCAGCAGTTCCCGCTATAGCAATCAGCCCCAGCATTTT.